A single sample is the source of the 25 T cell receptor beta chains below, sequenced in a study of blood T cell repertoires in COVID-19. Data came from immunoSEQ multiplex PCR; TCRdb stores just in-frame clones and leaves some out. The table lists around 320,000 clones, more than 85% of them singletons. Material: PBMCs or T cells enriched from blood (not recorded which). These receptors all come from a woman in her thirties who had been exposed to COVID-19.

Comments on this clone: A far larger clone differs by one base, so this is likely a read error. The chain is built from TRBV10-2 and TRBJ2-2, with D hard to call. The V gene lost 6 bases and the J gene lost 1 base, with 6 bases spanning the gap. Germline V CDR1 and CDR2: WSHSY, SAAADI. The CDR3 length is 13 residues. The CDR3, as DNA: TGCGCCAGCAGCCTACTGAACACCGGGGAGCTGTTTTTT. It is translated as CASSLLNTGELFF.

This chain links TRBV7-6 with TRBJ2-7; TRBD2 matches at 7 bases. CDR1 SGHVS and CDR2 FNYEAQ come from the germline V gene. The CDR3 runs to 17 residues. V lost 1 base and J lost 2; bases outside the gene matches: 11. The CDR3 bases are TGTGCCAGCAGCTTAGGCGGTACCGGGCTAGCGGCCTACGAGCAGTACTTC. It yields the protein CASSLGGTGLAAYEQYF.

The V and J genes are TRBV29-1 and TRBJ1-4, with TRBD1 as a possible D gene (5 bases). Per germline, CDR1 SQVTM and CDR2 ANQGSEA. Trimming stripped 5 bases from V and 6 bases from J, with 10 bases between. This CDR3 spans 12 amino acids. CDR3 loop: CSVRDRDEKLFF. CDR3 DNA sequence: TGCAGCGTTCGAGACAGAGATGAAAAACTGTTTTTT.

The rearrangement joins TRBV6-6 to TRBJ2-7; 7 nucleotides match TRBD1. The germline gives CDR1 MNHNY, CDR2 SVGAGI (reference sequence). The ends lost 6 bases at V and 2 bases at J; junction bases unmatched: 7. CDR3 length equals 14 residues. CDR3 residues: CASSLLGTAYEQYF. The CDR3 DNA sequence: TGTGCCAGCAGCCTACTCGGGACAGCCTACGAGCAGTACTTC.

With regard to this clone: The same CDR3 is also encoded by other DNA sequences in this sample. The chain uses TRBV5-1 and TRBJ1-1; tentatively, D is TRBD1 (5 bases). Germline V gene sequence: CDR1 SGHRS, CDR2 YFSETQ. CDR3 length: 13 residues. The V gene lost 4 bases and the J gene lost 2 bases, with 9 bases spanning the gap. The CDR3 protein is CASSLTENTEAFF. Written as DNA, the CDR3 is TGCGCCAGCAGCCTGACAGAAAACACTGAAGCTTTCTTT.

This CDR3 reads CASSIVSAGLYGYTF. As DNA, the CDR3 is TGTGCCAGTAGTATTGTGTCGGCAGGCCTCTATGGCTACACCTTC. The V call is TRBV19, the J call TRBJ1-2; D gene unclear. V lost 3 bases and J lost 4, with 15 bases in between. CDR3 length: 15 amino acids. CDR1 is LNHDA, CDR2 SQIVND, per germline (reference sequence). Together with reference TRBV19 and TRBJ1-2, the CDR3 gives the full variable domain: DGGITQSPKYLFRKEGQNVTLSCEQNLNHDAMYWYRQDPGQGLRLIYYSQIVNDFQKGDIAEGYSVSREKKESFPLTVTSAQKNPTAFYLCASSIVSAGLYGYTFGSGTRLTVV.

CDR3 sequence reads: CASSENTRGQGNQPQHF. The CDR3, as DNA: TGTGCCAGCAGTGAAAACACAAGGGGACAGGGGAATCAGCCCCAGCATTTT. The chain recombines TRBV6-1 with TRBJ1-5; TRBD1 matches at 10 bases. Germline CDR1 and CDR2: MNHNS and SASEGT. J was trimmed by 4 bases and V by 2 bases; bases with no gene match: 8. The CDR3 runs 17 residues.

This clone was seen a few times. The gene calls are TRBV4-3 and TRBJ1-3, with 8 bases fitting TRBD1. The CDR3 is made up of 17 amino acids. V shed 1 base and J 1 base; nucleotides not matched to a gene: 6. Germline values: CDR1 LGHNA, CDR2 YSLEER. The CDR3 region is CASSQGTGGRSGNTIYF. The CDR3 bases are TGCGCCAGCAGCCAAGGTACAGGGGGTAGGTCTGGAAACACCATATATTTT.

This chain links TRBV10-3 with TRBJ2-3; D perhaps matches TRBD2 (6 bases). Trimming removed 6 bases from V and 1 base from J, with 11 bases in between. Germline loops: CDR1 ENHRY, CDR2 SYGVKD. The CDR3 contains 14 residues. The CDR3 here is CAISDPGGTDTQYF. The CDR3, as DNA: TGTGCCATCAGCGATCCGGGGGGCACAGATACGCAGTATTTT.

The rearrangement uses TRBV19 and TRBJ1-6; 8 nucleotides line up with TRBD1. The CDR3 sequence is 17 residues long. CDR1 and CDR2 (germline): LNHDA, SQIVND (reference sequence). Unmatched junction bases numbered 2, after V lost 1 base and J lost 0 bases. Here the CDR3 reads CASSIGDRSSYNSPLHF. Here the CDR3 DNA reads TGTGCCAGTAGTATAGGGGACAGGAGCTCCTATAATTCACCCCTCCACTTT.

This chain uses TRBV3-1 (or the pseudogene TRBV3-2) with TRBJ2-3, with D hard to call. Germline loops: CDR1 LGHDT, CDR2 YNNKEL (reference sequence). The V and J ends lost 2 bases and 2 bases respectively, with 14 bases between them. This CDR3 has 16 residues. This CDR3 reads CASSQSRLLNTDTQYF. For the CDR3, the DNA is TGTGCCAGCAGCCAAAGCAGACTTCTAAACACAGATACGCAGTATTTT.

The rearrangement links TRBV11-2 to TRBJ1-2, with a tentative D call TRBD1 (5 bases). This CDR3 contains 14 residues. Germline values: CDR1 SGHAT, CDR2 FQNNGV. The V gene lost 1 base and the J gene lost 3 bases, with 9 bases spanning the gap. In DNA form, the CDR3 reads TGTGCCAGCAGCTTAGGGCAGGGCCACTATGGCTACACCTTC. The encoded protein is CASSLGQGHYGYTF.

The chain combines TRBV5-6 with TRBJ2-2; D ambiguous. CDR1 is SGHDT and CDR2 is YYEEEE in the germline V gene. The V and J ends lost 1 base and 3 bases respectively, with 10 bases between them. The CDR3 covers 15 residues. The CDR3 loop reads CASSLSGMDTGELFF. The CDR3 region has the DNA TGTGCCAGCAGCTTGTCCGGTATGGACACCGGGGAGCTGTTTTTT.

The chain is built from TRBV7-9 and TRBJ2-1; 8 bases fit TRBD2. CDR3 length equals 16 residues. V lost 5 bases and J lost 6; bases outside the gene matches: 12. Per germline, CDR1 SEHNR and CDR2 FQNEAQ (reference sequence). CDR3 region: CASSETGAGVSNEQFF. In DNA, the CDR3 is TGTGCCAGCAGCGAGACAGGAGCGGGGGTGAGCAATGAGCAGTTCTTC.

The chain uses TRBV11-2 and TRBJ1-1; 8 bases line up with TRBD1. CDR1 and CDR2 from the germline V gene are SGHAT and FQNNGV. CDR3 length: 15 amino acids. Trimming took 5 bases from V and 1 from J; bases not matched to a gene: 6. The CDR3 DNA reads TGTGCCAGCAGCCCGCGGGACAGGCAGAACACTGAAGCTTTCTTT. It is translated as CASSPRDRQNTEAFF.

CDR3 nucleotide sequence: TGTGCCAGTTCTGAACGACAGGGGGGAGATACGCAGTATTTT. This sequence encodes CASSERQGGDTQYF. The rearrangement joins TRBV28 to TRBJ2-3; 9 bases line up with TRBD1. Germline trimming cut 9 bases from V and 5 bases from J; bases unmatched to any gene: 9. This CDR3 has 14 residues. The germline gives CDR1 MDHEN, CDR2 SYDVKM.

This rearrangement joins TRBV15 to TRBJ2-7; 11 bases match TRBD2. The germline gives CDR1 LNHNV, CDR2 YYDKDF (reference sequence). V was pared by 0 bases and J by 6 bases, with 10 bases of the junction left unmatched. This CDR3 has 17 amino acids. The CDR3 bases are TGTGCCACCAGCAGAGATTATAGCGGGGGGGCCTCACCCGAGCAGTACTTC. It is translated as CATSRDYSGGASPEQYF.

In its sample, this clone was seen once. V is TRBV6-5 and J is TRBJ2-7; TRBD1 agrees at 9 bases. The CDR3 loop spans 14 amino acids. After removal of 7 bases from V and 6 bases from J, the junction contained 10 bases not matched to a gene. Germline CDR1 MNHEY, CDR2 SVGAGI. CDR3 amino acids: CASTTGGADLEQYF. In DNA form, the CDR3 reads TGTGCCAGCACCACAGGGGGCGCAGATCTCGAGCAGTACTTC.

The rearrangement joins TRBV2 to TRBJ1-2; D perhaps matches TRBD1 (5 bases). CDR3 length: 13 amino acids. CDR1 SNHLY and CDR2 FYNNEI come from the germline V gene. The V gene lost 7 bases and the J gene lost 7 bases, with 16 bases spanning the gap. The CDR3 loop reads CASNRRGMGGYTF. The CDR3 DNA is TGTGCCAGCAACCGACGGGGGATGGGTGGCTACACCTTC.

The gene calls are TRBV5-5 and TRBJ1-1; possibly TRBD1 for D (5 bases). The germline V gene has CDR1 SGHKS and CDR2 YYEKEE (reference sequence). This CDR3 is 15 amino acids long. V lost 4 bases and J lost 1, with 14 bases in between. This CDR3 reads CASSLGMGQNTEAFF. CDR3 DNA: TGTGCCAGCAGCCTCGGTATGGGGCAGAACACTGAAGCTTTCTTT.

On this clone: Other DNA sequences in the same sample also yield this CDR3. The chain couples TRBV2 to TRBJ2-7; 7 positions match TRBD1. In germline, CDR1 is SNHLY, CDR2 FYNNEI. Germline trimming cut 6 bases from V and 2 bases from J; bases unmatched to any gene: 4. There are 13 residues in the CDR3. CDR3 amino acids: CASRLDRPYEQYF. CDR3 bases: TGTGCCAGCAGGCTGGACAGGCCCTACGAGCAGTACTTC.

The chain combines TRBV9 with TRBJ2-6; a possible D gene is TRBD1 (5 bases). The V gene lost 5 bases and the J gene lost 0 bases, with 9 bases spanning the gap. The CDR3 runs to 15 residues. CDR1 is SGDLS and CDR2 is YYNGEE in the germline V gene. The CDR3 sequence: CASRTGDSGANVLTF. CDR3 DNA: TGTGCCAGCAGAACAGGAGACTCTGGGGCCAACGTCCTGACTTTC.

This sequence joins TRBV5-1 and TRBJ2-5; tentatively, D is TRBD1 (5 bases). Germline assignment: CDR1 SGHRS and CDR2 YFSETQ. This CDR3 comprises 14 residues. V was pared by 6 bases and J by 1 base, with 13 bases between. CDR3 coding DNA: TGCGCCAGCACCACTCGACAGCGCCAAGAGACCCAGTACTTC. It codes for CASTTRQRQETQYF.

V is TRBV2 and J is TRBJ2-5; no firm D call. Germline CDR1 reads SNHLY; CDR2 reads FYNNEI. V was pared by 6 bases and J by 5 bases, with 10 bases between. The CDR3 runs 12 residues. The CDR3 spells CASRTGWETQYF. CDR3 in DNA: TGTGCCAGCAGGACTGGGTGGGAGACCCAGTACTTC.

The chain carries TRBV4-3 and TRBJ2-6, with D hard to call. Deletions cut 2 bases from V and 1 base from J, with 9 bases between. The germline CDR1 and CDR2 sequences are LGHNA and YSLEER. The CDR3 has 16 residues. For the CDR3, the DNA is TGCGCCAGCAGCCAAAACGCGTGGTCTGGGGCCAACGTCCTGACTTTC. It codes for CASSQNAWSGANVLTF.